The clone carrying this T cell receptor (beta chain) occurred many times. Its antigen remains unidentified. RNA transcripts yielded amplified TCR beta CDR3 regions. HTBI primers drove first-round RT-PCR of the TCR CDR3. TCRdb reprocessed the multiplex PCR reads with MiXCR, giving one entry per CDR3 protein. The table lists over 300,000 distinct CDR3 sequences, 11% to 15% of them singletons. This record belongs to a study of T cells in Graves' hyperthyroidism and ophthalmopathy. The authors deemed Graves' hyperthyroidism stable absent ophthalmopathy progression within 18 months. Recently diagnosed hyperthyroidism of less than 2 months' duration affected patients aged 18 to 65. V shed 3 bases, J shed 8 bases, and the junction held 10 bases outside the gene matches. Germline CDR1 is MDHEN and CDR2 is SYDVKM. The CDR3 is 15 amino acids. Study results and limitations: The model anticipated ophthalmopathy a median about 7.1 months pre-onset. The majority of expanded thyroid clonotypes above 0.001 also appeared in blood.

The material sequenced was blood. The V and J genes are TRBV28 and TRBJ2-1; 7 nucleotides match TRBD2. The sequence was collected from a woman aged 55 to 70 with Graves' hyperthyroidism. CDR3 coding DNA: TGTGCCAGCAGTTTTCGGTTGGGGGGGGACGATGAGCAGTTCTTC. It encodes CASSFRLGGDDEQFF.